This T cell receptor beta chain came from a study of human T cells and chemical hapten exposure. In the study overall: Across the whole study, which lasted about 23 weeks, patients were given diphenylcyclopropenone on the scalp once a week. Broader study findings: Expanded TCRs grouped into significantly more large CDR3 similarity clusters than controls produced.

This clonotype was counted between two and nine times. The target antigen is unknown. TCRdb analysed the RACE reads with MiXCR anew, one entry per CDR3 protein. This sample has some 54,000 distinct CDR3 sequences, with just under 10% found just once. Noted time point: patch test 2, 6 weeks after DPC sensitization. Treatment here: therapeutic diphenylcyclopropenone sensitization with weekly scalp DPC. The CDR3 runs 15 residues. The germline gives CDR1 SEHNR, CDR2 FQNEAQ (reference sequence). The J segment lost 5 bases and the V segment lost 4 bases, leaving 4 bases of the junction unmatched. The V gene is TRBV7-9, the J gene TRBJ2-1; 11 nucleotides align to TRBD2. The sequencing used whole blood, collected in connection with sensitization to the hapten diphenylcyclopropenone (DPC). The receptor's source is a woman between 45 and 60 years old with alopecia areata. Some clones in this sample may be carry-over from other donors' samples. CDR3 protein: CASSSTTSGDNEQFF. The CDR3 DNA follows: TGTGCCAGCAGCTCAACGACTAGCGGGGACAATGAGCAGTTCTTC. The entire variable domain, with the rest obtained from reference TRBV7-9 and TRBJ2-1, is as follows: DTGVSQNPRHKITKRGQNVTFRCDPISEHNRLYWYRQTLGQGPEFLTYFQNEAQLEKSRLLSDRFSAERPKGSFSTLEIQRTEQGDSAMYLCASSSTTSGDNEQFFGPGTRLTVL.